What follows are 22 T cell receptor beta chains derived from one specimen sequenced in a study of cytomegalovirus exposure and HLA in healthy donors. The PCR had 60 Vbeta and 13 Jbeta primers. This table comes from immunoSEQ multiplex PCR, and its TCRdb copy is limited to in-frame clones, with some not included. The sample holds some 160,000 clones, 73% seen once. Sequenced material: PBMCs. These receptors came from a woman aged 18-29 years in good health and CMV-seropositive.

This chain connects TRBV6-5 to TRBJ2-5; 9 nucleotides match TRBD1. The CDR3 sequence is 13 residues long. J lost 2 bases, V lost 6 bases, and 1 base had no gene match. Germline lookup yields CDR1 MNHEY and CDR2 SVGAGI. The CDR3 is CASRGQGQETQYF. CDR3 nucleotides: TGTGCCAGCAGGGGACAGGGTCAAGAGACCCAGTACTTC.

This sequence joins TRBV9 and TRBJ2-3; TRBD2 is a possible D gene (5 bases). V was trimmed by 4 bases and J by 1 base, leaving 13 bases between them. Germline CDR1 and CDR2: SGDLS and YYNGEE. The CDR3 spans 15 residues. Here the CDR3 DNA reads TGTGCCAGCAGCCCGTTAGGAGCGGGCACAGATACGCAGTATTTT. Its protein is CASSPLGAGTDTQYF.

This chain joins TRBV19 and TRBJ1-1; 7 nucleotides match TRBD1. Germline V gives CDR1 LNHDA, CDR2 SQIVND (reference sequence). The ends lost 3 bases at V and 3 bases at J; junction bases unmatched: 4. This CDR3 contains 14 residues. CDR3 sequence reads: CASSIRDSYTEAFF. As DNA, the CDR3 is TGTGCCAGTAGTATTAGGGACAGTTACACTGAAGCTTTCTTT.

The V call is TRBV4-1, the J call TRBJ2-2, with D unresolved. V lost 4 bases to trimming and J lost 5 bases, with 8 bases between them. The V gene's germline CDR1 is MGHRA and CDR2 YSYEKL. The CDR3 loop spans 13 amino acids. The CDR3 here is CASSRKLTGELFF. CDR3 DNA sequence: TGCGCCAGCAGCCGCAAACTGACCGGGGAGCTGTTTTTT.

This chain joins TRBV4-2 and TRBJ2-5; a weak D match, TRBD1 (6 bases). Trimming removed 0 bases at V and 1 base at J, with 12 bases between. Germline lookup yields CDR1 LGHNA and CDR2 YNFKEQ. The CDR3 contains 16 residues. CDR3 coding DNA: TGTGCCAGCAGCCAAGATCAAAGGGGGTTCCAAGAGACCCAGTACTTC. It codes for CASSQDQRGFQETQYF.

V usage is TRBV30 and J usage is TRBJ1-1, with 8 nucleotides matching TRBD1. V gave up 4 bases and J gave up 2 bases; unmatched junction bases: 6. The CDR3 consists of 14 residues. Germline V gene data show CDR1 as GTSNPN and CDR2 as SVGIG (reference sequence). The CDR3 bases are TGTGCCTGGACCCGGACAGGGATAAACACTGAAGCTTTCTTT. The encoded protein is CAWTRTGINTEAFF.

This rearrangement joins TRBV5-1 to TRBJ2-7; 12 bases line up with TRBD2. The germline CDR1 and CDR2 sequences are SGHRS and YFSETQ. The CDR3 spans 18 residues. V lost 0 bases to trimming and J lost 0 bases; unmatched junction nucleotides: 7. The CDR3 DNA follows: TGCGCCAGCAGCTTGGAGTCTAGCGGGGGGGGGACCTCCTACGAGCAGTACTTC. Translating it yields CASSLESSGGGTSYEQYF. Full variable domain (rest looked up from reference TRBV5-1 and TRBJ2-7): KAGVTQTPRYLIKTRGQQVTLSCSPISGHRSVSWYQQTPGQGLQFLFEYFSETQRNKGNFPGRFSGRQFSNSRSEMNVSTLELGDSALYLCASSLESSGGGTSYEQYFGPGTRLTVT.

The chain links TRBV9 to TRBJ2-1; TRBD1 aligns across 10 bases. Germline V lookup: CDR1 SGDLS, CDR2 YYNGEE. The CDR3 sequence is 14 residues long. V dropped 4 bases and J dropped 6; count of bases not matched to a gene: 4. CDR3 sequence reads: CASSKGQGINEQFF. As DNA, the CDR3 is TGTGCCAGCAGCAAGGGACAGGGGATCAATGAGCAGTTCTTC.

The J gene is TRBJ2-7, the V gene TRBV11-2, with TRBD1 matching 7 bases. The trim removed 5 bases at V and 4 bases at J, leaving 11 bases unmatched. CDR1 SGHAT and CDR2 FQNNGV come from the germline V gene. CDR3 length: 15 amino acids. The CDR3 is CASSLIDRVAYEQYF. The CDR3 DNA reads as TGTGCCAGCAGCCTGATAGACAGGGTTGCATACGAGCAGTACTTC.

This chain joins TRBV6-5 and TRBJ2-3; D gene unclear. V lost 2 bases and J 6 bases, leaving 9 bases between the germline ends. Germline values: CDR1 MNHEY, CDR2 SVGAGI. The CDR3 is 13 residues long. The CDR3 nucleotides read TGTGCCAGCAGTTACGGCCGTCTGGATACGCAGTATTTT. It codes for CASSYGRLDTQYF.

The rearrangement links TRBV5-4 to TRBJ2-7; TRBD2 aligns across 8 bases. This CDR3 contains 13 residues. V trimming: 5 bases; J trimming: 7 bases; junction bases outside the gene matches: 8. Germline values: CDR1 SGHNT, CDR2 YYREEE (reference sequence). The CDR3: CASSTGGAREQYF. The DNA of the CDR3 is TGTGCCAGCAGTACGGGGGGGGCCCGGGAGCAGTACTTC.

As regards this clone: This same CDR3 is encoded by further DNA sequences in the sample. The chain carries TRBV7-6 and TRBJ2-7; 9 nucleotides agree with TRBD2. The germline V gene has CDR1 SGHVS and CDR2 FNYEAQ. The CDR3 contains 17 residues. V trimming: 5 bases; J trimming: 6 bases; junction bases outside the gene matches: 17. CDR3 sequence reads: CASSTFAGGETTAEQYF. Written as DNA, the CDR3 is TGTGCCAGCAGCACATTTGCGGGAGGGGAGACTACTGCCGAGCAGTACTTC.

A single count supports this clone. The V gene is TRBV4-1, the J gene TRBJ2-7; TRBD1 agrees at 8 bases. Germline lookup yields CDR1 MGHRA and CDR2 YSYEKL. Trimming at V came to 1 base and at J to 6 bases, leaving 14 bases not matched to a gene. This CDR3 contains 17 residues. The CDR3 spells CASSQGGGTGGHGEQYF. In nucleotides, the CDR3 is TGCGCCAGCAGCCAAGGAGGCGGGACAGGAGGACACGGCGAGCAGTACTTC.

The V gene is TRBV5-1, the J gene TRBJ1-6; D possibly corresponds to TRBD1 (5 bases). V gave up 4 bases and J gave up 5 bases, with 16 bases separating them. Germline V gene data show CDR1 as SGHRS and CDR2 as YFSETQ. This CDR3 region has 16 residues. Here the CDR3 reads CASSPFGGGNNSPLHF. CDR3 nucleotides: TGCGCCAGCAGCCCCTTCGGCGGGGGTAATAATTCACCCCTCCACTTT.

The CDR3 nucleotides are TGTGCCAGCAGCGTAGCTGCAGGGAGGTATTGGTCTGGGGCCAACGTCCTGACTTTC. It specifies CASSVAAGRYWSGANVLTF. The rearrangement uses TRBV9 and TRBJ2-6; a possible D gene is TRBD2 (6 bases). V lost 0 bases and J 1 base, leaving 17 bases between the germline ends. Germline V CDR1 and CDR2: SGDLS, YYNGEE. The CDR3 is made up of 19 amino acids.

V and J are TRBV7-2 and TRBJ1-1; 10 bases are shared with TRBD1. Germline loops: CDR1 SGHTA, CDR2 FQGNSA. The CDR3 contains 14 residues. J lost 5 bases, V lost 5 bases, and 5 bases had no gene match. In nucleotides, the CDR3 is TGTGCCAGCAGCGCCTTGGACAGGGGGACTGAAGCTTTCTTT. Its protein product is CASSALDRGTEAFF.

The CDR3 DNA reads as TGCGCCAGCAGCCAAGATTTACGGGCTGGGGCCAACGTCCTGACTTTC. It encodes CASSQDLRAGANVLTF. This chain joins TRBV4-3 and TRBJ2-6; D gene ambiguous. V lost 0 bases and J 2 bases, leaving 8 bases between the germline ends. The CDR3 covers 16 residues. Germline CDR1 is LGHNA and CDR2 is YSLEER.

V usage is TRBV2 and J usage is TRBJ2-5; 8 positions agree with TRBD1. Looked up from germline, CDR1 is SNHLY and CDR2 is FYNNEI. This CDR3 is built from 14 residues. Unmatched junction bases numbered 5, after V lost 4 bases and J lost 4 bases. CDR3 sequence: CASSAAGGRETQYF. CDR3 nucleotides: TGTGCCAGCAGTGCCGCAGGGGGCAGAGAGACCCAGTACTTC.

The gene calls are TRBV11-3 and TRBJ1-2, with TRBD1 matching 9 bases. Germline CDR1 reads SGHNT; CDR2 reads YENEEA. The CDR3 runs 16 residues. V lost 7 bases, J lost 7 bases, and 16 bases stayed unmatched. The CDR3 nucleotides are TGTGCCAGCATATGTCCCGGGACAGGGTTGCGCTTTGGCTACACCTTC. Its translation is CASICPGTGLRFGYTF.

V usage is TRBV9 and J usage is TRBJ2-3, with D perhaps matching TRBD2 (5 bases). The CDR3 has 16 amino acids. V was cut by 3 bases and J by 0 bases, with 14 bases left in between. The germline gives CDR1 SGDLS, CDR2 YYNGEE. This CDR3 is CASSARTGTSTDTQYF. The CDR3 nucleotides are TGTGCCAGCAGCGCACGGACTGGCACTAGCACAGATACGCAGTATTTT.

The genes are TRBV18 and TRBJ1-4; D is unclear. CDR3 length: 13 amino acids. With 8 bases removed from V and 0 bases from J, the gap between germline ends came to 7 bases. CDR1 and CDR2 (germline): KGHSH, LQKENI. The CDR3 DNA reads TGTGCCAGCCGGGGAACAACTAATGAAAAACTGTTTTTT. Encoded protein: CASRGTTNEKLFF.

This clone showed up just a few times. The chain employs TRBV28 and TRBJ1-5, with D unresolved. The CDR3 length is 13 residues. CDR1 is MDHEN, CDR2 SYDVKM, per germline. V was trimmed by 7 bases and J by 5 bases, leaving 12 bases between them. CDR3 nucleotide sequence: TGTGCCAGCAATGGGCCAGCTGATCAGCCCCAGCATTTT. It specifies CASNGPADQPQHF.